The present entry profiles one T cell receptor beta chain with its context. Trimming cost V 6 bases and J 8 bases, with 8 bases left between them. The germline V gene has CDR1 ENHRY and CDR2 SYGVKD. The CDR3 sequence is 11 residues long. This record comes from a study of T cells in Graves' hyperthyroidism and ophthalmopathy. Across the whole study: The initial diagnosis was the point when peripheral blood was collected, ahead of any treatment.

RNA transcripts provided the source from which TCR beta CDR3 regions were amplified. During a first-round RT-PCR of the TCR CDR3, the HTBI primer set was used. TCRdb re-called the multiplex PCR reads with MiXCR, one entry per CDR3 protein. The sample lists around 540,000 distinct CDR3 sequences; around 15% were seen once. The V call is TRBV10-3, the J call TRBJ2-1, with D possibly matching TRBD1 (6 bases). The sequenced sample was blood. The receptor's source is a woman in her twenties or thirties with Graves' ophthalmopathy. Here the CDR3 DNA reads TGTGCCATCAGCAGGGGAGATGAGCAGTTCTTC. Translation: CAISRGDEQFF.